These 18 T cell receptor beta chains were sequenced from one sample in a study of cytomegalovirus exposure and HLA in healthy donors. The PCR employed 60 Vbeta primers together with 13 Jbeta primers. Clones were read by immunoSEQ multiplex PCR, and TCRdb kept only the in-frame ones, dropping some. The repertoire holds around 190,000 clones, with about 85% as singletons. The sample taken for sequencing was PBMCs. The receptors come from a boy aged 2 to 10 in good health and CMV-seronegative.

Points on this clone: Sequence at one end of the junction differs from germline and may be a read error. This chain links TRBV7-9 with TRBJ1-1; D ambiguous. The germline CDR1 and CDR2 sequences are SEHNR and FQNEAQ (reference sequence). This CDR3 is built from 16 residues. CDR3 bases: TGTTCCAGCAGCTTGGCGTTGCGGGGAGCAGGCACTGAAGCTTTCTTT. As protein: CSSSLALRGAGTEAFF.

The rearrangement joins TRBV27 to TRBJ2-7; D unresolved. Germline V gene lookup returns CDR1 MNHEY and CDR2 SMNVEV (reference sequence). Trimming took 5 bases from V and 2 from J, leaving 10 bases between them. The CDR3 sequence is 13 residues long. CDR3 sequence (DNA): TGTGCCAGCAGTCCCGTGCCAGCCTACGAGCAGTACTTC. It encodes CASSPVPAYEQYF.

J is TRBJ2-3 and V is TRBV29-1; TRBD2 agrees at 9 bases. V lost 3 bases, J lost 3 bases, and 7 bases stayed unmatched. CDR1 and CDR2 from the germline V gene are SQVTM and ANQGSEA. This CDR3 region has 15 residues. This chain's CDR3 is CSVDGFSGSTDTQYF. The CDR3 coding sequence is TGCAGCGTTGACGGATTTAGCGGGAGTACAGATACGCAGTATTTT.

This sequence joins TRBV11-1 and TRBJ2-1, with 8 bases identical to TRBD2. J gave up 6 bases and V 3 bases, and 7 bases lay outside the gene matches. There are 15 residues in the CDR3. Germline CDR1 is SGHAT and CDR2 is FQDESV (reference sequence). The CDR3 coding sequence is TGTGCCAGCAGCTTTCTGGCTAGCGGGCTCAATGAGCAGTTCTTC. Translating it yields CASSFLASGLNEQFF.

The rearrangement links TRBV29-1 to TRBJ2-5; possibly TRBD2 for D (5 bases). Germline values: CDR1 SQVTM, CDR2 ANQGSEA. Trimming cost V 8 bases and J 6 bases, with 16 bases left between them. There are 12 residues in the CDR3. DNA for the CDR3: TGCAGCTTCTCACGGGGTTCGCAGACCCAGTACTTC. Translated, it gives CSFSRGSQTQYF. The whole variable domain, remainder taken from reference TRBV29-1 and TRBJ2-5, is SAVISQKPSRDICQRGTSLTIQCQVDSQVTMMFWYRQQPGQSLTLIATANQGSEATYESGFVIDKFPISRPNLTFSTLTVSNMSPEDSSIYLCSFSRGSQTQYFGPGTRLLVL.

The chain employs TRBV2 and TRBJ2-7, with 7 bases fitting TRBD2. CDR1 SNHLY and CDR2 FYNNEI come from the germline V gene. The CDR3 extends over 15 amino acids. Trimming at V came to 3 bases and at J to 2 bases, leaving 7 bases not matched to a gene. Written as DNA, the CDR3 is TGTGCCAGCAGTGACAGGTCCGGGACTACCTACGAGCAGTACTTC. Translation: CASSDRSGTTYEQYF.

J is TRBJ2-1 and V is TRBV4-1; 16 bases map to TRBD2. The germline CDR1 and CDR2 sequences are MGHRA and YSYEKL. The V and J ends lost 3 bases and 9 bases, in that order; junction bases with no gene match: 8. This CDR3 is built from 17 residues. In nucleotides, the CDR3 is TGCGCCAGCAGCCAGAAGCAGGGACTAGCGGGAGGGAGTGAGCAGTTCTTC. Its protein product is CASSQKQGLAGGSEQFF.

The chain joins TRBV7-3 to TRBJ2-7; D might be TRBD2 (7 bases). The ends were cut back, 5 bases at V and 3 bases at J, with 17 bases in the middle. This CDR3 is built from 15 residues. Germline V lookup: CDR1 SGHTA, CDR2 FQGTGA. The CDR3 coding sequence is TGTGCCAGCAGCCCGGGGGGAGGGGGGCTCTACGAGCAGTACTTC. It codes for CASSPGGGGLYEQYF.

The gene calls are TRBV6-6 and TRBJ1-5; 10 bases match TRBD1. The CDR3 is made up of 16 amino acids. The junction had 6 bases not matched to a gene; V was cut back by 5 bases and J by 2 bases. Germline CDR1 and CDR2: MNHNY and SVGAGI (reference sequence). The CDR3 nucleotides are TGTGCCAGCAGTCTTACAGGGACAGGGGGCAATCAGCCCCAGCATTTT. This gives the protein CASSLTGTGGNQPQHF.

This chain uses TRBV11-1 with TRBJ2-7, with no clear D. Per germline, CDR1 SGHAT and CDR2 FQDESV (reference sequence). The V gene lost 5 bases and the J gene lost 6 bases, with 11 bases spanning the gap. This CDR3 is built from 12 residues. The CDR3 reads CASSKLISEQYF. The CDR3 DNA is TGTGCCAGCAGCAAACTAATCTCCGAGCAGTACTTC.

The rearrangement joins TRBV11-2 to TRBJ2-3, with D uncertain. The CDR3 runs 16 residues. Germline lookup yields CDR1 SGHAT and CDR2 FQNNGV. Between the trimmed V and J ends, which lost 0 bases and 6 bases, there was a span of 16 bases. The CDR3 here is CASSLDRSPVFDTQYF. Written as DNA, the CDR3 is TGTGCCAGCAGCTTAGATCGGTCGCCGGTGTTTGATACGCAGTATTTT.

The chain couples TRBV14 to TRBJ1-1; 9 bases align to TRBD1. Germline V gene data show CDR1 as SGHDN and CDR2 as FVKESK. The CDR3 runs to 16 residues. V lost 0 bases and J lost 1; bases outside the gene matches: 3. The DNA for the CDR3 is TGTGCCAGCAGCCAAGAGAGGGGACAGGGGAACACTGAAGCTTTCTTT. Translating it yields CASSQERGQGNTEAFF.

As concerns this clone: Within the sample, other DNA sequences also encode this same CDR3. The CDR3 here is CASRKRGASPDTQYF. In DNA, the CDR3 is TGTGCCAGCAGAAAGCGGGGGGCCTCTCCAGATACGCAGTATTTT. The V gene is TRBV27, the J gene TRBJ2-3; 9 nucleotides agree with TRBD2. V was pared by 6 bases and J by 4 bases, with 8 bases of the junction left unmatched. Germline V gives CDR1 MNHEY, CDR2 SMNVEV (reference sequence). This CDR3 comprises 15 residues.

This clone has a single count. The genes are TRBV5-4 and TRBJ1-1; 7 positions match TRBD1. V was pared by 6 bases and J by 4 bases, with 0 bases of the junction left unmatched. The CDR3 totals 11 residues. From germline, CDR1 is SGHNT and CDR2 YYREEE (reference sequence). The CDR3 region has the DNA TGTGCCAGCACAGGGGGCACTGAAGCTTTCTTT. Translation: CASTGGTEAFF.

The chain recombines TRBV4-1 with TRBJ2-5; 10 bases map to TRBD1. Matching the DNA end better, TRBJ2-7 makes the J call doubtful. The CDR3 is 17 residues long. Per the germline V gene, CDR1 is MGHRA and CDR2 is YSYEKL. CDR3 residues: CASSQFLNAGTGAEQYF. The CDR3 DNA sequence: TGCGCCAGCAGCCAATTTCTTAACGCCGGGACAGGGGCCGAGCAGTACTTC.

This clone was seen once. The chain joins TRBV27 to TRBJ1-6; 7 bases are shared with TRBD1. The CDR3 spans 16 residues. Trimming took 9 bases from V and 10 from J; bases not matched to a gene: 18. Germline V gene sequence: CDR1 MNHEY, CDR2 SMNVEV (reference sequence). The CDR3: CASKQGPIYVGSPLHF. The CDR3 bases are TGTGCCAGTAAACAGGGGCCCATATACGTAGGATCACCCCTCCACTTT.

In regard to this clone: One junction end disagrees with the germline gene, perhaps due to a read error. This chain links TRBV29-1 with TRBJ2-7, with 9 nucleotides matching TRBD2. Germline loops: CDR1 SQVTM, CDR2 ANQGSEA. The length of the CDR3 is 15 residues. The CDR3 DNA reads TGCAGCGTTGGCGGGAGGGTTTTGGATGACTACGAGCTGTACTTC. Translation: CSVGGRVLDDYELYF.

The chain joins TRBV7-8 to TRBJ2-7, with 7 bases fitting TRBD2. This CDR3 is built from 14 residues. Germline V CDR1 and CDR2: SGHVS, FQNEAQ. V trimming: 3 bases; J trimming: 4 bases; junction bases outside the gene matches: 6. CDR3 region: CASSFSIAGYEQYF. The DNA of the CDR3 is TGTGCCAGCAGCTTCAGTATAGCGGGTTACGAGCAGTACTTC. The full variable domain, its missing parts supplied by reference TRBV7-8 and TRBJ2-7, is GAGVSQSPRYKVAKRGQDVALRCDPISGHVSLFWYQQALGQGPEFLTYFQNEAQLDKSGLPSDRFFAERPEGSVSTLKIQRTQQEDSAVYLCASSFSIAGYEQYFGPGTRLTVT.